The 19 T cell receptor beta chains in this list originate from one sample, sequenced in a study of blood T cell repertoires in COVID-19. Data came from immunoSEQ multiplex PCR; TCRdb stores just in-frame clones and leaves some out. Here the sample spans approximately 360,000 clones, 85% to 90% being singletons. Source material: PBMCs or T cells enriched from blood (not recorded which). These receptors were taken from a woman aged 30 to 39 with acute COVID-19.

The CDR3 bases are TGTGCCAGCAGCTACGTCCCCGGGGGGGGAGCGGAAAAACTGTTTTTT. The encoded protein is CASSYVPGGGAEKLFF. The rearrangement joins TRBV14 to TRBJ1-4; tentative D call: TRBD1 (5 bases). Trimming removed 5 bases at V and 8 bases at J, with 21 bases between. The CDR3 is 16 residues long. In germline, CDR1 is SGHDN, CDR2 FVKESK.

The CDR3 reads CASSPPGQGTDTQYF. The CDR3 DNA reads TGTGCCAGCAGCCCCCCCGGGCAGGGGACAGATACGCAGTATTTT. The rearrangement uses TRBV6-5 and TRBJ2-3; TRBD1 might be the D (6 bases). This CDR3 has 15 residues. Looked up from germline, CDR1 is MNHEY and CDR2 is SVGAGI. Trimming took 6 bases from V and 3 from J, leaving 16 bases between them.

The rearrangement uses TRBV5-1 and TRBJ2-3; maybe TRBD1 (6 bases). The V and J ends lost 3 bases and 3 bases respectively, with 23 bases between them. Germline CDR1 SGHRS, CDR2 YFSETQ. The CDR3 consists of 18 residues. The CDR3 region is CASSWDVVSGDRTDTQYF. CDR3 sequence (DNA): TGCGCCAGCAGCTGGGACGTAGTATCAGGGGATCGGACAGATACGCAGTATTTT.

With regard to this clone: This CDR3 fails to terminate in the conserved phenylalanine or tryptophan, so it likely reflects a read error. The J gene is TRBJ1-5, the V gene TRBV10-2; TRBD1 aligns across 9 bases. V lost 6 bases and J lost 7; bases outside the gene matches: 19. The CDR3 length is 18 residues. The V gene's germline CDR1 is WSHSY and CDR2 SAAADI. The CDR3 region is CASRQAGQGDSRLQPQHL. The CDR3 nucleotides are TGCGCCAGCAGGCAGGCGGGACAGGGTGACTCGCGTCTGCAGCCCCAGCATCTT.

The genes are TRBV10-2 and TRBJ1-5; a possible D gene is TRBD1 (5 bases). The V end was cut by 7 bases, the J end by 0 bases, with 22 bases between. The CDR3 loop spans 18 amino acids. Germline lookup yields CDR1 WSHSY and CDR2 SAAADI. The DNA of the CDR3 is TGCGCCAGCATGGTTAGGCGGGACTCAATTTATAGCAATCAGCCCCAGCATTTT. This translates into CASMVRRDSIYSNQPQHF.

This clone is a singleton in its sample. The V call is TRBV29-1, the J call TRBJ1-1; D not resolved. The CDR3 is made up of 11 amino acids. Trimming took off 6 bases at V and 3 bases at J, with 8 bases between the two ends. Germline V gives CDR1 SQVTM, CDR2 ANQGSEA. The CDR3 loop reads CSVNYHTEAFF. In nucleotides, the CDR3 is TGCAGCGTAAACTACCACACTGAAGCTTTCTTT.

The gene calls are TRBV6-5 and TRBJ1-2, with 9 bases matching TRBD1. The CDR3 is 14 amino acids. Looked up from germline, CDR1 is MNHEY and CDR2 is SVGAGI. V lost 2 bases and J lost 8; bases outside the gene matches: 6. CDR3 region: CASSYGTGIEGYTF. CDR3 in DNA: TGTGCCAGCAGTTACGGGACAGGGATTGAGGGCTACACCTTC.

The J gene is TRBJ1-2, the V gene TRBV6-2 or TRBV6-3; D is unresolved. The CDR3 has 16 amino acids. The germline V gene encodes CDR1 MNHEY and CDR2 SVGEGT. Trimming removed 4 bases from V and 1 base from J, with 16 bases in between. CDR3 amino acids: CASSSPPSDHNYGYTF. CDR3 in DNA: TGTGCCAGCAGTTCCCCCCCAAGCGACCATAACTATGGCTACACCTTC.

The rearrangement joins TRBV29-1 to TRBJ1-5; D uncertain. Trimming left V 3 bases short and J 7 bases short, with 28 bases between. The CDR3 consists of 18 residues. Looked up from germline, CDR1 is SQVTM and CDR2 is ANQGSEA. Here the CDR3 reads CSVDERKHFGEDGQPQHF. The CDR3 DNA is TGCAGCGTTGACGAGAGAAAGCATTTTGGGGAGGATGGGCAGCCCCAGCATTTT. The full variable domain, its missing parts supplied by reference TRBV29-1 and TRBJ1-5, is SAVISQKPSRDICQRGTSLTIQCQVDSQVTMMFWYRQQPGQSLTLIATANQGSEATYESGFVIDKFPISRPNLTFSTLTVSNMSPEDSSIYLCSVDERKHFGEDGQPQHFGDGTRLSIL.

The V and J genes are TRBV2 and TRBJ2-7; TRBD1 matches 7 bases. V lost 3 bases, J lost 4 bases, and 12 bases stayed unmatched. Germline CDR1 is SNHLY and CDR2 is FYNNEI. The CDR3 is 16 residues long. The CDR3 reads CASSETGIPSTYEQYF. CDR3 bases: TGTGCCAGCAGTGAGACAGGGATCCCTTCTACTTACGAGCAGTACTTC. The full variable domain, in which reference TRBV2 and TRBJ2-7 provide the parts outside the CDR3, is EPEVTQTPSHQVTQMGQEVILRCVPISNHLYFYWYRQILGQKVEFLVSFYNNEISEKSEIFDDQFSVERPDGSNFTLKIRSTKLEDSAMYFCASSETGIPSTYEQYFGPGTRLTVT.

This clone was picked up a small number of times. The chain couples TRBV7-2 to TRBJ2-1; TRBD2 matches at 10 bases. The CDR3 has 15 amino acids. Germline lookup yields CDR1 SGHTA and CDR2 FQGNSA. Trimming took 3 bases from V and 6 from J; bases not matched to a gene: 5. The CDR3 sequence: CASSLLAGVRNEQFF. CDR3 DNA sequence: TGTGCCAGCAGCTTGCTAGCGGGGGTCCGCAATGAGCAGTTCTTC.

The CDR3 DNA sequence: TGTGCCAGCAGCTGGGCTTCGGGAGCGGGGGGTTTCTACGAGCAGTACTTC. Translating gives CASSWASGAGGFYEQYF. The chain is built from TRBV13 and TRBJ2-7; 9 bases are shared with TRBD2. Trimming at V came to 4 bases and at J to 3 bases, leaving 13 bases not matched to a gene. This CDR3 is 17 amino acids long. Germline-derived CDR1 and CDR2 are PRHDT and FYEKMQ (reference sequence).

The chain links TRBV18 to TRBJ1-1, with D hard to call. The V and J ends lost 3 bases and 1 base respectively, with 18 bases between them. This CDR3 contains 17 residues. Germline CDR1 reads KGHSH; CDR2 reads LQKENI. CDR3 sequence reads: CASSPLDLGMGNTEAFF. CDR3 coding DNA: TGTGCCAGCTCACCTCTCGATCTAGGCATGGGGAACACTGAAGCTTTCTTT.

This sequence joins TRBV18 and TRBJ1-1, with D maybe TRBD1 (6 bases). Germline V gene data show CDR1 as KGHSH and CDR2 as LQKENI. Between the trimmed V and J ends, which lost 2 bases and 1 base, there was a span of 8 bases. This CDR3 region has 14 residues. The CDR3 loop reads CASSPVTGNTEAFF. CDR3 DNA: TGTGCCAGCTCACCAGTGACAGGGAACACTGAAGCTTTCTTT.

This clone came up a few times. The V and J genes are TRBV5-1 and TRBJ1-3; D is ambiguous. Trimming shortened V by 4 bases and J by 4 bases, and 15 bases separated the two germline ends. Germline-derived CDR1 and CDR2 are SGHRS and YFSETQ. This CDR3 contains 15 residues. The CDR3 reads CASSLGSTRGNTIYF. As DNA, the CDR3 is TGCGCCAGCAGCCTCGGTTCGACGCGGGGAAACACCATATATTTT.

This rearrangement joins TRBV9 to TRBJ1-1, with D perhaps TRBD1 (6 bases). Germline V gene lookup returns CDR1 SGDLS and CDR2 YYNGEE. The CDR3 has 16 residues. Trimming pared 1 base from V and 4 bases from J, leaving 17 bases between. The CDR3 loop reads CASSVNSRDRSTEAFF. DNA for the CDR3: TGTGCCAGCAGCGTAAATTCCAGAGACAGGAGCACTGAAGCTTTCTTT.

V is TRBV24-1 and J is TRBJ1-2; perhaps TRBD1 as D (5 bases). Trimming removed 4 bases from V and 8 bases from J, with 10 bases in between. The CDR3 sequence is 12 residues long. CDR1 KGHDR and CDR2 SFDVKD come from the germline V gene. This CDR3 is CATSDRTWGYTF. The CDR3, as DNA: TGTGCCACCAGTGACCGGACATGGGGCTACACCTTC.

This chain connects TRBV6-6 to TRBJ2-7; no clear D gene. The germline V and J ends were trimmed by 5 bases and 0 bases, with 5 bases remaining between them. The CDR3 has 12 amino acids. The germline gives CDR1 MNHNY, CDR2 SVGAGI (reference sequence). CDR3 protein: CASSPGSYEQYF. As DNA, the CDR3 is TGTGCCAGCAGTCCGGGCTCCTACGAGCAGTACTTC.

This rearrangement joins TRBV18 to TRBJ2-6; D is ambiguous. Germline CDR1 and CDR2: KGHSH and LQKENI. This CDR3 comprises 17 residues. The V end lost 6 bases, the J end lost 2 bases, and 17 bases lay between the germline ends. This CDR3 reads CASSLTPDLTGANVLTF. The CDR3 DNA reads TGTGCCAGCTCCCTAACTCCCGACTTAACTGGGGCCAACGTCCTGACTTTC.